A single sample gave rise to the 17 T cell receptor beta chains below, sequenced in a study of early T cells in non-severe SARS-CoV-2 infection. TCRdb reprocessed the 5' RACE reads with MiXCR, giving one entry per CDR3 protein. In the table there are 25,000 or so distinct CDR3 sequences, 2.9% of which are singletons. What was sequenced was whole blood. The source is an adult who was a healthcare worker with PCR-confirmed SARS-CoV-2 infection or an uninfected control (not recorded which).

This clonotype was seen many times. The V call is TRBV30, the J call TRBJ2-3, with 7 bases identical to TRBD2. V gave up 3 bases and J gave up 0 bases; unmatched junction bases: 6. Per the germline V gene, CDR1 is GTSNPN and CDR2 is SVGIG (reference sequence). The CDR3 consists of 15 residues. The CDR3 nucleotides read TGTGCCTGGAGCCTGACTAGCTGGAGCACAGATACGCAGTATTTT. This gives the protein CAWSLTSWSTDTQYF.

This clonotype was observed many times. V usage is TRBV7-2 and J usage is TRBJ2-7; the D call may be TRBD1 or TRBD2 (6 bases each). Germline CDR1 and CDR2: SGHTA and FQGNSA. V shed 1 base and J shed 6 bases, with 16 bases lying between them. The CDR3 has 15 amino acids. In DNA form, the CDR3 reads TGTGCCAGCAGCTTAGGGGGGGCAGCCAGGGGCGAGCAGTACGTC. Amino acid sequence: CASSLGGAARGEQYV.

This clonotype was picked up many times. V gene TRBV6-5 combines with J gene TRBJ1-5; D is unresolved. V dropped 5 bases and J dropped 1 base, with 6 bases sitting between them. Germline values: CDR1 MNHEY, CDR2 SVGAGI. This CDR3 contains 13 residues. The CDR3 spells CASSPDSNQPQHF. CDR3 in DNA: TGTGCCAGCAGTCCTGACAGCAATCAGCCCCAGCATTTT.

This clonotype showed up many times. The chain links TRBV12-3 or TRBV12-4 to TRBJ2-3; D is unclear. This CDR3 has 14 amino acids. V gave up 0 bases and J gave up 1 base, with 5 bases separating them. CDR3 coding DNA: TGTGCCAGCAGTTTAGCACGACGCACAGATACGCAGTATTTT. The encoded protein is CASSLARRTDTQYF.

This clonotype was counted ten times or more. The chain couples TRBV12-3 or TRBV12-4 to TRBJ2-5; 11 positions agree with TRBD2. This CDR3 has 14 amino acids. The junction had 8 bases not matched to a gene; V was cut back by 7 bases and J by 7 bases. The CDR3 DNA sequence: TGTGCCAGCACTCCGACTAGCGGGGTTGGGACCCAGTACTTC. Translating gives CASTPTSGVGTQYF.

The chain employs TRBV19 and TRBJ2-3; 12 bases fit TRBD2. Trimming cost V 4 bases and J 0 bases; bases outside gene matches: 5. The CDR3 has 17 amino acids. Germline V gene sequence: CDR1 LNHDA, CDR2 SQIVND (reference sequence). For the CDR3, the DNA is TGTGCCAGTAGTAGAGATGGACTAGCGGGGAGCACAGATACGCAGTATTTT. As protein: CASSRDGLAGSTDTQYF.

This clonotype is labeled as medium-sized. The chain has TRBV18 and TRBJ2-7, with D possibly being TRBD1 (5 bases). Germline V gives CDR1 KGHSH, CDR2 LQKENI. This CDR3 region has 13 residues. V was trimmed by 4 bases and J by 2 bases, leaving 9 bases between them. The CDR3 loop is CASSQDITYEQYV. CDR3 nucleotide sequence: TGTGCCAGCTCACAGGACATAACCTACGAGCAGTACGTC.

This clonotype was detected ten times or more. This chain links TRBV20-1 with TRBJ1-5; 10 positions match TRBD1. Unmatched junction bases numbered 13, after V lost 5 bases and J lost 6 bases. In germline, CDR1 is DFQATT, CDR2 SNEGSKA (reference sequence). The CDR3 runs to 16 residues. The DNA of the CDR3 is TGCAGTGCTCAGAGTTGGACAGGGGGAATTTTTCAGCCCCAGCATTTT. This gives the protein CSAQSWTGGIFQPQHF.

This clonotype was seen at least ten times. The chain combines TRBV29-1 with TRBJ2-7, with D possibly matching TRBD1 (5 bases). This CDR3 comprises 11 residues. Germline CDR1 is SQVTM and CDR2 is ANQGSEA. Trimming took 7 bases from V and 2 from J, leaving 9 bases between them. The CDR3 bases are TGCAGCGCCCAGGGCCCCTACGAGCAGTACGTC. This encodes CSAQGPYEQYV.

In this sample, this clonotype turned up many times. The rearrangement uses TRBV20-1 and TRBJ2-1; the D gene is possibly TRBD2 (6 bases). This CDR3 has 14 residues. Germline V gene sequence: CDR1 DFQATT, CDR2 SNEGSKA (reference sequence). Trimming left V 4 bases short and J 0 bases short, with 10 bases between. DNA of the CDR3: TGCAGTGCTAACGGGGGTTACTCCTACAATGAGCAGTTCTTC. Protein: CSANGGYSYNEQFF.

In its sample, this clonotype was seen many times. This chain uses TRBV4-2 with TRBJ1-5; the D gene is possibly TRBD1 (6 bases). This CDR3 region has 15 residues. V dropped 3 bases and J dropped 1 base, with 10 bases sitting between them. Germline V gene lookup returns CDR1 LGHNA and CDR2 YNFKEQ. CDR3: CASSQNGQSNQPQHF. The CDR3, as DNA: TGTGCCAGCAGCCAGAATGGACAGAGCAATCAGCCCCAGCATTTT.

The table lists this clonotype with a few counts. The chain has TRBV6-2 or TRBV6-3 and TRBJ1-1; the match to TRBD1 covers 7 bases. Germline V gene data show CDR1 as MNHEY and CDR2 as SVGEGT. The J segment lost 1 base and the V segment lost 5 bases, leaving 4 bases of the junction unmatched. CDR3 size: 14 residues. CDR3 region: CASSRDRTNTEAFF. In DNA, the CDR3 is TGTGCCAGCAGTCGGGACAGAACGAACACTGAAGCTTTCTTT.

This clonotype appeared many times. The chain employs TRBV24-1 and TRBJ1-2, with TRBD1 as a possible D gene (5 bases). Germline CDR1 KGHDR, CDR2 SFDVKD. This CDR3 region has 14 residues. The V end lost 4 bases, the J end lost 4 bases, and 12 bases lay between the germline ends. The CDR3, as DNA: TGTGCCACCAGTGAAGGGGCACTAGGCTATGGCTACACCTTC. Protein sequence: CATSEGALGYGYTF.

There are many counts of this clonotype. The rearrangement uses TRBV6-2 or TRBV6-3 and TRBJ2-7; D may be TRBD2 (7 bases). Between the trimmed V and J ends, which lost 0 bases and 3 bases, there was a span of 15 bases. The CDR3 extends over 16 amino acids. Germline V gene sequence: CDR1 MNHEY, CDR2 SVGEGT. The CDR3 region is CASSYSIQGGGYEQYV. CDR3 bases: TGTGCCAGCAGTTACTCGATCCAGGGAGGGGGCTACGAGCAGTACGTC.

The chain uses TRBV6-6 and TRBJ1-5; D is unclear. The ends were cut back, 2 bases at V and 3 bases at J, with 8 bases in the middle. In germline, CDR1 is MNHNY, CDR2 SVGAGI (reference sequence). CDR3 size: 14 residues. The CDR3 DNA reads TGTGCCAGCAGTTACCGGGTTTACAATCAGCCCCAGCATTTT. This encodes CASSYRVYNQPQHF.

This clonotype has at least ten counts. This chain's CDR3 is CASSPGRLNTEAFF. The CDR3 DNA follows: TGTGCCAGCTCACCAGGGCGGCTGAACACTGAAGCTTTCTTT. This chain joins TRBV18 and TRBJ1-1; D gene unclear. Per germline, CDR1 KGHSH and CDR2 LQKENI. Trimming shortened V by 2 bases and J by 0 bases, and 7 bases separated the two germline ends. The CDR3 spans 14 residues.

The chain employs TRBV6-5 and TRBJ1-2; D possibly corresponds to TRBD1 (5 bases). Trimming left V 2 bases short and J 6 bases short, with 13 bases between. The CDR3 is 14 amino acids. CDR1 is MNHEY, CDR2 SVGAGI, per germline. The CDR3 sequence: CASSYRGREDGYTF. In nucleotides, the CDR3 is TGTGCCAGCAGTTACCGCGGCAGGGAGGATGGCTACACCTTC.